This T cell receptor beta chain was recovered during a study of OX40 agonist ivuxolimab in advanced cancers. Study information: Ivuxolimab was delivered to patients intravenously every 2 weeks at doses spanning 0.01 to 10 mg/kg. There were three patients with partial responses, one having hepatocellular carcinoma and two cutaneous melanoma. Broader study findings: CD4+ and CD8+ blood T cells expanded clonally by week 6 at 0.1 to 3.0 mg/kg.

The data were produced by immunoSEQ multiplex PCR, yet TCRdb's version contains in-frame clones alone and is incomplete. The data hold about 83,000 clones, with roughly nine tenths observed a single time. The CDR3 has 14 amino acids. The V end was cut by 10 bases, the J end by 4 bases, with 14 bases between. Germline V gives CDR1 MNHEY, CDR2 SVGAGI. On this clone itself: Its target is unknown.

Source: CD4+ or CD8+ T cells sorted from blood, taken in a trial of the OX40 agonist ivuxolimab. The origin of this receptor is an adult with an advanced solid tumor such as melanoma, head and neck, liver or kidney cancer. V is TRBV6-5 and J is TRBJ1-6; D unclear. CDR3 sequence (DNA): TGTGCCACCTCCCGAGGATTTTATAATTCACCCCTCCACTTT. Residues: CATSRGFYNSPLHF.